This T cell receptor (beta chain) was captured by sequencing in a study of control samples from healthy donors and cancer patients (TCRdb year 2020). Libraries were prepared through the immunoSEQ multiplex PCR assay. TCRdb holds this immuneACCESS table with in-frame rearrangements only. Some clones are missing; in checked studies, unresolved V genes explain under half, and the rest has no known cause. This sample gives about 98,000 clones in total; approximately 82% of them show up just once. The ten top clones hold roughly 2% of the sample. Concerning this clone: The specificity of this receptor is unknown. No clone much larger than this one lies a single base away; base qualities are absent.

From cysteine to phenylalanine, the CDR3 is 14 amino acids long. The kept DNA is CDR3 alone, 42 bases in frame from the first base. The trim is 0 bases for V and 8 bases for J, with a gap of 11 bases between the germline ends. Looking up the germline V gene yields CDR1 MNHNS and CDR2 SASEGT. The TCR comes from a man between 60 and 75 years old in good health. The specimen was blood. The sequence joins TRBV6-1 to TRBJ2-4; the D call is possibly TRBD1 or TRBD2, each sharing 5 bases. DNA sequence: TGTGCCAGCAGTGAAGCCAGAGGGGTAGACATTCAGTACTTC. It is translated as CASSEARGVDIQYF.